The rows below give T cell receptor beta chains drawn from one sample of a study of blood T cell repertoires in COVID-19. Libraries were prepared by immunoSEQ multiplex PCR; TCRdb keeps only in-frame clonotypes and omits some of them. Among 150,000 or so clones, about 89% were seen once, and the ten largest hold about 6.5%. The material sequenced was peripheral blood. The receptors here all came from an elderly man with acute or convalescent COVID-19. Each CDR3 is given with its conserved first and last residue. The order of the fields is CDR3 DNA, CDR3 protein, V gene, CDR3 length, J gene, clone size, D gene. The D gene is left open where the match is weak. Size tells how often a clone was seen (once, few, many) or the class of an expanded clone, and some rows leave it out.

CDR3nt: TGTGCCAGCAGTGGTGGTAGCGGGAGTAATGAGCAGTTCTTC
CDR3aa: CASSGGSGSNEQFF
v_gene: TRBV7-2
len: 14
j_gene: TRBJ2-1
abundance: -
d_gene: TRBD2

CDR3nt: TGTGCCAGCAGCATAAATTGGGGGCTCCGGGAGACCCAGTACTTC
CDR3aa: CASSINWGLRETQYF
v_gene: TRBV7-9
len: 15
j_gene: TRBJ2-5
abundance: -
d_gene: -

CDR3nt: TGCGCCAGCAGCTTGGTCCCGGATGAAAAACTGTTTTTT
CDR3aa: CASSLVPDEKLFF
v_gene: TRBV5-1
len: 13
j_gene: TRBJ1-4
abundance: -
d_gene: -

CDR3nt: TGTGCCAGAAGCCCAGGGACAGGGGCTAGTCAGACAGATACGCAGTATTTT
CDR3aa: CARSPGTGASQTDTQYF
v_gene: TRBV5-3
len: 17
j_gene: TRBJ2-3
abundance: -
d_gene: TRBD1

CDR3nt: TGTGCCAGCAGCCATGCCGGGACAGACGATGGCTACACCTTC
CDR3aa: CASSHAGTDDGYTF
v_gene: TRBV4-2
len: 14
j_gene: TRBJ1-2
abundance: -
d_gene: TRBD1

CDR3nt: TGTGCCAGCAGCTTGGCGGGTATGGAGGGCACTGAAGCTTTCTTT
CDR3aa: CASSLAGMEGTEAFF
v_gene: TRBV5-4
len: 15
j_gene: TRBJ1-1
abundance: -
d_gene: -

CDR3nt: TGTGCCACCGGACACAGCAAGCACACTGAAGCTTTCTTT
CDR3aa: CATGHSKHTEAFF
v_gene: TRBV24-1
len: 13
j_gene: TRBJ1-1
abundance: -
d_gene: -

CDR3nt: TGCGCCAGCAGGATGACTGACAGGGGTCACACCGGGGAGCTGTTTTTT
CDR3aa: CASRMTDRGHTGELFF
v_gene: TRBV5-1
len: 16
j_gene: TRBJ2-2
abundance: -
d_gene: TRBD1

CDR3nt: TGTGCCAGTAGGGGACTAGCGGGCCCAAGCTCCTACAATGAGCAGTTCTTC
CDR3aa: CASRGLAGPSSYNEQFF
v_gene: TRBV19
len: 17
j_gene: TRBJ2-1
abundance: -
d_gene: TRBD2

CDR3nt: TGTGCCAGCAGTTTATACGGGTTGAATGAGCAGTTCTTC
CDR3aa: CASSLYGLNEQFF
v_gene: TRBV12-3/TRBV12-4
len: 13
j_gene: TRBJ2-1
abundance: -
d_gene: -

CDR3nt: TGTGCCAGCAGCCATCGGACAGGGTACGAGCAGTACTTC
CDR3aa: CASSHRTGYEQYF
v_gene: TRBV7-6
len: 13
j_gene: TRBJ2-7
abundance: once
d_gene: TRBD1

CDR3nt: TGCGCCAGCAGCTTGGGTCCCTTCGGGATGAACACTGAAGCTTTCTTT
CDR3aa: CASSLGPFGMNTEAFF
v_gene: TRBV5-1
len: 16
j_gene: TRBJ1-1
abundance: -
d_gene: -

CDR3nt: TGTGCCAGCAGCCAAGTTGGGGGGGTAACCCTCCACTTT
CDR3aa: CASSQVGGVTLHF
v_gene: TRBV3-1/TRBV3-2
len: 13
j_gene: TRBJ1-6
abundance: once
d_gene: -

CDR3nt: TGCGCCAGCAGCTTGGGACACATGAACACTGAAGCTTTCTTT
CDR3aa: CASSLGHMNTEAFF
v_gene: TRBV5-1
len: 14
j_gene: TRBJ1-1
abundance: once
d_gene: -

CDR3nt: TGTGCCAGCAGTTTGTCCCAGGGGGCTAGTCAGCCCCAGCATTTT
CDR3aa: CASSLSQGASQPQHF
v_gene: TRBV27
len: 15
j_gene: TRBJ1-5
abundance: -
d_gene: TRBD1

CDR3nt: TGTGCCAGCAGACAGGACAGGTTGACTTCCACCGAGCAGTACTTC
CDR3aa: CASRQDRLTSTEQYF
v_gene: TRBV27
len: 15
j_gene: TRBJ2-7
abundance: -
d_gene: TRBD1

CDR3nt: TGTGCCAGCAGCGATCAGGGGGCATTGGGCAATCAGCCCCAGCATTTT
CDR3aa: CASSDQGALGNQPQHF
v_gene: TRBV6-2/TRBV6-3
len: 16
j_gene: TRBJ1-5
abundance: once
d_gene: TRBD1

CDR3nt: TGTGCCAGCAGCCAAGAGAGGGGACTAGCGGGATCCTACAATGAGCAGTTCTTC
CDR3aa: CASSQERGLAGSYNEQFF
v_gene: TRBV4-2
len: 18
j_gene: TRBJ2-1
abundance: -
d_gene: TRBD2

CDR3nt: TGTGCCTGGGGGACAGGGGATGGTCAGCCCCAGCATTTT
CDR3aa: CAWGTGDGQPQHF
v_gene: TRBV30
len: 13
j_gene: TRBJ1-5
abundance: -
d_gene: TRBD1

CDR3nt: TGTGCCAGCAGCTTAGCGGAGGAGGGTGACGGCTACACCTTC
CDR3aa: CASSLAEEGDGYTF
v_gene: TRBV7-8
len: 14
j_gene: TRBJ1-2
abundance: -
d_gene: -

CDR3nt: TGTGCCACCAGTGATCCGAGGACTAGCACAGATACGCAGTATTTT
CDR3aa: CATSDPRTSTDTQYF
v_gene: TRBV24-1
len: 15
j_gene: TRBJ2-3
abundance: -
d_gene: -

CDR3nt: TGTGCCAGCAGCCCTCGCATGGGCGGGGAACTGTTTTTT
CDR3aa: CASSPRMGGELFF
v_gene: TRBV11-2
len: 13
j_gene: TRBJ1-4
abundance: once
d_gene: -

CDR3nt: TGCAGCGTTGTAGGCTACACCTTC
CDR3aa: CSVVGYTF
v_gene: TRBV29-1
len: 8
j_gene: TRBJ1-2
abundance: -
d_gene: -

CDR3nt: TGTGCCACCCTCCTGGGAGGTGCTGGGGCCAACGTCCTGACTTTC
CDR3aa: CATLLGGAGANVLTF
v_gene: TRBV28
len: 15
j_gene: TRBJ2-6
abundance: -
d_gene: -

CDR3nt: TGTGCCACCAGGATGCGAGAAAAACTGTTTTTT
CDR3aa: CATRMREKLFF
v_gene: TRBV24-1
len: 11
j_gene: TRBJ1-4
abundance: -
d_gene: -

CDR3nt: TGTGCCAGCAGCCTACAGGGGTATGGCTACACCTTC
CDR3aa: CASSLQGYGYTF
v_gene: TRBV14
len: 12
j_gene: TRBJ1-2
abundance: -
d_gene: TRBD1